The 20 T cell receptor beta chains in this list originate from one sample, sequenced in a study of T cells in Graves' hyperthyroidism and ophthalmopathy. There were TCR beta CDR3 regions amplified from RNA transcripts. First-round RT-PCR targeting the TCR CDR3 was performed with the HTBI primer set. TCRdb processed the multiplex PCR reads anew with MiXCR; each CDR3 protein has one entry. The sample records under 250,000 distinct CDR3 sequences, around 24% being singletons. The source material was blood. Receptor source: a woman aged 40 to 49 with Graves' ophthalmopathy.

This clonotype was found a few times. The CDR3 nucleotides read TGTGCCAGCAGTCCCCCGCTAGCGGGAGCCCCCTCCTACGAGCAGTACTTC. Its protein product is CASSPPLAGAPSYEQYF. This chain connects TRBV28 to TRBJ2-7; 10 nucleotides agree with TRBD2. Trimming cost V 5 bases and J 0 bases; bases outside gene matches: 10. Looked up from germline, CDR1 is MDHEN and CDR2 is SYDVKM. The CDR3 totals 17 residues.

This clonotype was recorded many times. The V gene is TRBV7-6, the J gene TRBJ2-7, with 11 bases aligning to TRBD2. This CDR3 contains 15 residues. J gave up 1 base and V 6 bases, and 5 bases lay outside the gene matches. Germline CDR1 and CDR2: SGHVS and FNYEAQ. CDR3 DNA sequence: TGTGCCAGCAGTCCGGGGACTAGCGGTTCCTACGAGCAGTACTTC. It translates to CASSPGTSGSYEQYF.

This clonotype has at least ten counts. This sequence joins TRBV20-1 and TRBJ2-1; 9 positions match TRBD2. V was pared by 4 bases and J by 6 bases, with 13 bases of the junction left unmatched. The CDR3 sequence is 16 residues long. Looked up from germline, CDR1 is DFQATT and CDR2 is SNEGSKA (reference sequence). This chain's CDR3 is CSAIHPSGTSGNEQFF. The CDR3 DNA reads TGCAGTGCTATTCACCCTAGCGGGACCTCAGGCAATGAGCAGTTCTTC.

This chain uses TRBV29-1 with TRBJ1-1; TRBD1 matches 9 bases. The CDR3 consists of 13 residues. In germline, CDR1 is SQVTM, CDR2 ANQGSEA. Germline trimming cut 6 bases from V and 11 bases from J; bases unmatched to any gene: 13. The CDR3: CSVRSGTGSNAFF. DNA for the CDR3: TGCAGCGTACGATCCGGGACAGGGAGTAATGCTTTCTTT.

Many counts were recorded for this clonotype. The chain recombines TRBV29-1 with TRBJ2-2, with 12 bases lining up with TRBD2. CDR1 is SQVTM, CDR2 ANQGSEA, per germline. V dropped 8 bases and J dropped 3; count of bases not matched to a gene: 4. This CDR3 spans 14 amino acids. The CDR3 protein is CSTRTSGDTGELFF. The DNA for the CDR3 is TGCAGCACTCGGACTAGCGGGGACACCGGGGAGCTGTTTTTT.

A few counts support this clonotype. V gene TRBV30 combines with J gene TRBJ2-5; 10 positions match TRBD2. V shed 4 bases, J shed 7 bases, and the junction held 6 bases outside the gene matches. Germline CDR1 and CDR2: GTSNPN and SVGIG (reference sequence). CDR3 size: 13 residues. CDR3 in amino acids: CAWTGTSVGTQYF. CDR3 DNA: TGTGCCTGGACCGGGACTAGCGTGGGGACCCAGTACTTC.

This clonotype was seen many times. This chain uses TRBV28 with TRBJ1-6, with D perhaps TRBD1 (5 bases). The CDR3 consists of 15 residues. From germline, CDR1 is MDHEN and CDR2 SYDVKM. V lost 6 bases and J lost 9, with 18 bases in between. The CDR3 protein is CASRSGTDGVSPLHF. The DNA of the CDR3 is TGTGCCAGCAGGTCCGGGACGGACGGGGTTTCACCCCTCCACTTT.

The table lists this clonotype with many counts. V and J are TRBV20-1 and TRBJ2-7; the match to TRBD2 covers 7 bases. Germline V gene data show CDR1 as DFQATT and CDR2 as SNEGSKA (reference sequence). V lost 6 bases, J lost 2 bases, and 10 bases stayed unmatched. CDR3 length: 14 residues. The CDR3 nucleotides are TGCAGTGCGAGTGCGCGGGAGAACCCCTACGAGCAGTACTTC. This gives the protein CSASARENPYEQYF.

Ten or more counts support this clonotype. The rearrangement uses TRBV5-1 and TRBJ2-5; 10 bases are shared with TRBD1. The germline V gene encodes CDR1 SGHRS and CDR2 YFSETQ. With V trimmed by 5 bases and J by 5 bases, 9 bases remained unmatched. The CDR3 extends over 15 amino acids. CDR3 sequence reads: CASRSGTGVMETQYF. CDR3 nucleotides: TGCGCCAGCAGATCCGGGACAGGGGTTATGGAGACCCAGTACTTC.

This clonotype was seen many times. J is TRBJ2-7 and V is TRBV3-1; 7 bases map to TRBD2. Germline CDR1 is LGHDT and CDR2 is YNNKEL (reference sequence). The CDR3 extends over 15 amino acids. With V trimmed by 0 bases and J by 2 bases, 4 bases remained unmatched. The CDR3 protein is CASSQDLREAYEQYF. In DNA, the CDR3 is TGTGCCAGCAGCCAAGATCTCCGGGAGGCCTACGAGCAGTACTTC.

The sample holds many counts of this clonotype. This sequence joins TRBV6-1 and TRBJ2-7; tentative D call: TRBD2 (5 bases). The CDR3 extends over 12 amino acids. Germline loops: CDR1 MNHNS, CDR2 SASEGT. Trimming shortened V by 3 bases and J by 5 bases, and 8 bases separated the two germline ends. The DNA of the CDR3 is TGTGCCAGCAGTGAGTCGGGGAACGAGCAGTACTTC. This gives the protein CASSESGNEQYF.

This clonotype appeared many times. CDR3 in amino acids: CASSDPIQAWGYTF. The CDR3, as DNA: TGTGCCAGCAGTGATCCCATCCAGGCTTGGGGCTACACCTTC. V usage is TRBV25-1 and J usage is TRBJ1-2, with unresolved D. The CDR3 sequence is 14 residues long. Germline CDR1 MGHDK, CDR2 SYGVNS. V lost 3 bases and J 8 bases, leaving 16 bases between the germline ends.

This clonotype was picked up many times. The V call is TRBV24-1, the J call TRBJ2-2, with a weak D call TRBD1 (6 bases). The CDR3 contains 16 residues. Germline-derived CDR1 and CDR2 are KGHDR and SFDVKD. V was pared by 3 bases and J by 4 bases, with 14 bases between. The CDR3 bases are TGTGCCACCAGTGATCCGACAGGTGCGGGCACCGGGGAGCTGTTTTTT. Translating gives CATSDPTGAGTGELFF.

The chain has TRBV9 and TRBJ2-7; D unresolved. Deletions cut 3 bases from V and 2 bases from J, with 12 bases between. This CDR3 contains 14 residues. Germline V gene sequence: CDR1 SGDLS, CDR2 YYNGEE. CDR3 bases: TGTGCCAGCAGCGCCCCCCTGACCCCCTACGAGCAGTACTTC. Its translation is CASSAPLTPYEQYF. The full variable domain, rest sourced from reference TRBV9 and TRBJ2-7, is DSGVTQTPKHLITATGQRVTLRCSPRSGDLSVYWYQQSLDQGLQFLIQYYNGEERAKGNILERFSAQQFPDLHSELNLSSLELGDSALYFCASSAPLTPYEQYFGPGTRLTVT.

This clonotype was seen many times. The gene calls are TRBV11-3 and TRBJ2-3; unclear D gene. Trimming stripped 6 bases from V and 3 bases from J, with 10 bases between. The CDR3 extends over 13 amino acids. Germline assignment: CDR1 SGHNT and CDR2 YENEEA. The chain's CDR3 is CASRSEITDTQYF. The CDR3 nucleotides are TGTGCCAGCAGGTCCGAGATTACAGATACGCAGTATTTT.

The CDR3: CASKDTGLNLYEQYF. The CDR3 nucleotides read TGTGCCAGCAAAGACACAGGTTTAAACCTCTACGAGCAGTACTTC. V gene TRBV12-3 or TRBV12-4 combines with J gene TRBJ2-7; TRBD1 is a possible D gene (5 bases). The CDR3 consists of 15 residues. The ends were cut back, 7 bases at V and 3 bases at J, with 19 bases in the middle.

This clonotype was counted ten times or more. The V call is TRBV30, the J call TRBJ1-3; no reliable D call. The V end lost 3 bases, the J end lost 0 bases, and 12 bases lay between the germline ends. Germline CDR1 and CDR2: GTSNPN and SVGIG (reference sequence). The CDR3 sequence is 15 residues long. The CDR3 sequence: CAWSPWAGSGNTIYF. CDR3 in DNA: TGTGCCTGGAGCCCCTGGGCAGGCTCTGGAAACACCATATATTTT.

The V gene is TRBV7-3, the J gene TRBJ1-1; D uncertain. Germline assignment: CDR1 SGHTA and CDR2 FQGTGA. CDR3 length: 15 residues. V was clipped by 4 bases and J by 4 bases, with 16 bases between them. This CDR3 is CASSSIIDMGTEAFF. The CDR3 DNA follows: TGTGCCAGCAGCTCTATTATTGACATGGGCACTGAAGCTTTCTTT. The complete variable domain, with remaining parts taken from reference TRBV7-3 and TRBJ1-1, reads GAGVSQTPSNKVTEKGKYVELRCDPISGHTALYWYRQSLGQGPEFLIYFQGTGAADDSGLPNDRFFAVRPEGSVSTLKIQRTERGDSAVYLCASSSIIDMGTEAFFGQGTRLTVV.

This clonotype was recorded at least ten times. V usage is TRBV6-1 and J usage is TRBJ1-5; possible D gene TRBD1, 5 bases. This CDR3 comprises 15 residues. Germline values: CDR1 MNHNS, CDR2 SASEGT. The V end was cut by 3 bases, the J end by 2 bases, with 11 bases between. The chain's CDR3 is CASSDWGSGNQPQHF. In DNA form, the CDR3 reads TGTGCCAGCAGTGATTGGGGGTCAGGCAATCAGCCCCAGCATTTT.

Ten or more counts support this clonotype. This chain joins TRBV5-6 and TRBJ2-7, with 9 nucleotides matching TRBD1. There are 16 residues in the CDR3. V trimming: 2 bases; J trimming: 3 bases; junction bases outside the gene matches: 9. The germline V gene encodes CDR1 SGHDT and CDR2 YYEEEE. The chain's CDR3 is CASSFPGQGAGYEQYF. The CDR3, as DNA: TGTGCCAGCAGCTTCCCGGGACAGGGAGCGGGCTACGAGCAGTACTTC. The full variable domain, completed using reference TRBV5-6 and TRBJ2-7, is DAGVTQSPTHLIKTRGQQVTLRCSPKSGHDTVSWYQQALGQGPQFIFQYYEEEERQRGNFPDRFSGHQFPNYSSELNVNALLLGDSALYLCASSFPGQGAGYEQYFGPGTRLTVT.